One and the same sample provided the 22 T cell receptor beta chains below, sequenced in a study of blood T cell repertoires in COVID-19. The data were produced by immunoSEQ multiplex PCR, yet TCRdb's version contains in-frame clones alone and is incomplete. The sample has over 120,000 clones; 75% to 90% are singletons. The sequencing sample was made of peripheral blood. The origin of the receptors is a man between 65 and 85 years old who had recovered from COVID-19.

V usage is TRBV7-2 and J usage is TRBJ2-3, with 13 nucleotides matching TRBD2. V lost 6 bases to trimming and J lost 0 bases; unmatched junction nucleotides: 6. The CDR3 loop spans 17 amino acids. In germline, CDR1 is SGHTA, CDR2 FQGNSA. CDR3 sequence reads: CASRGTSGAWSTDTQYF. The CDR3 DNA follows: TGTGCCAGCAGGGGGACTAGCGGGGCCTGGAGCACAGATACGCAGTATTTT.

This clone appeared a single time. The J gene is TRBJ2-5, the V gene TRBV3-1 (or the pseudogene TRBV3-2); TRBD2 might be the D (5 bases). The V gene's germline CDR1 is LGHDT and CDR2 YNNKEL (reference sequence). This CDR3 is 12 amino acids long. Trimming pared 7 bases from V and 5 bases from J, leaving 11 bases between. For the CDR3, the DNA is TGTGCCAGCAAAAGGGAGAGCGAGACCCAGTACTTC. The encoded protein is CASKRESETQYF.

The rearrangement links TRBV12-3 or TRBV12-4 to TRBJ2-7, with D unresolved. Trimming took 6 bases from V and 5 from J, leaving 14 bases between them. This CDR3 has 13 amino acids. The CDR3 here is CASRHPQYDEQYF. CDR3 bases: TGTGCCAGCAGGCACCCCCAGTATGACGAGCAGTACTTC.

CDR3 sequence: CASSPFKQGEQYF. CDR3 bases: TGTGCCAGCTCACCTTTCAAACAGGGCGAGCAGTACTTC. The chain couples TRBV18 to TRBJ2-7, with D perhaps matching TRBD1 (6 bases). Deletions cut 3 bases from V and 6 bases from J, with 12 bases between. CDR1 and CDR2 from the germline V gene are KGHSH and LQKENI. The CDR3 runs to 13 residues.

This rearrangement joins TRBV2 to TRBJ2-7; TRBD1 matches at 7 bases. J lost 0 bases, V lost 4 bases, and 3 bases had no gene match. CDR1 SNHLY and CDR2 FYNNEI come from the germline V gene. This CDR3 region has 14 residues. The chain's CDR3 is CASSAQGSSYEQYF. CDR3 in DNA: TGTGCCAGCAGTGCACAGGGGAGCTCCTACGAGCAGTACTTC.

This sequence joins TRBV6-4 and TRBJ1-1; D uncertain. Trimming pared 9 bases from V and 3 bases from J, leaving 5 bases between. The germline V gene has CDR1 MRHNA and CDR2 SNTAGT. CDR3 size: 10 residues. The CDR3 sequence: CARAHTEAFF. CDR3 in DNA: TGTGCCAGGGCCCACACTGAAGCTTTCTTT.

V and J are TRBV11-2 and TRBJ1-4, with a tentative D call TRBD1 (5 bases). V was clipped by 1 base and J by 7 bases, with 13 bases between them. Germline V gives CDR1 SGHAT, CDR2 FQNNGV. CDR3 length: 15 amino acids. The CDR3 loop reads CASSLVGEAGEKLFF. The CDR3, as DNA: TGTGCCAGCAGCTTAGTAGGGGAAGCGGGTGAAAAACTGTTTTTT.

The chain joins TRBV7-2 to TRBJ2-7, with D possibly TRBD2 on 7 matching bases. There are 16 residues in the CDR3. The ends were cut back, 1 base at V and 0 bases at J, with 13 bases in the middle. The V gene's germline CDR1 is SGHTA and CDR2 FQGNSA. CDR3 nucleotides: TGTGCCAGCAGCTTAGAGGGGGGGACTGCCTCCTACGAGCAGTACTTC. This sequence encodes CASSLEGGTASYEQYF.

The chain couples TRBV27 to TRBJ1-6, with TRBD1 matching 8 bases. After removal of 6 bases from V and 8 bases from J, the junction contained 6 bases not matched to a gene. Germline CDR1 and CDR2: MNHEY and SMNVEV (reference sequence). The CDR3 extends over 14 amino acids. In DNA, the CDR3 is TGTGCCAGCAGCCACCGGGACAGGTATTCACCCCTCCACTTT. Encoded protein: CASSHRDRYSPLHF.

The CDR3 here is CAWSNSREQYF. The CDR3 DNA reads TGTGCCTGGAGTAACTCCCGCGAGCAGTACTTC. The V gene is TRBV30, the J gene TRBJ2-7, with D unresolved. The germline V and J ends were trimmed by 2 bases and 6 bases, with 8 bases remaining between them. The CDR3 spans 11 residues. Germline V gene sequence: CDR1 GTSNPN, CDR2 SVGIG (reference sequence).

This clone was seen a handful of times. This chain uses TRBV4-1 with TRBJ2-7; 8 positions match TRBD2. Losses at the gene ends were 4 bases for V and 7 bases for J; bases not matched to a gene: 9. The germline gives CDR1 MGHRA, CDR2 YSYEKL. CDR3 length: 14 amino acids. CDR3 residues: CASSLSESSGEQYF. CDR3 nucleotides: TGCGCCAGCAGCCTCTCAGAGTCTAGCGGGGAGCAGTACTTC.

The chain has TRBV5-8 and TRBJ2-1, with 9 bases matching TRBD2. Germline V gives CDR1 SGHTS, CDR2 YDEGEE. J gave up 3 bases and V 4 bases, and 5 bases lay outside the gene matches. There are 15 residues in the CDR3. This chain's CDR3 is CASSPQTSGYNEQFF. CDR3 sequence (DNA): TGTGCCAGCAGCCCACAGACTAGCGGCTACAATGAGCAGTTCTTC.

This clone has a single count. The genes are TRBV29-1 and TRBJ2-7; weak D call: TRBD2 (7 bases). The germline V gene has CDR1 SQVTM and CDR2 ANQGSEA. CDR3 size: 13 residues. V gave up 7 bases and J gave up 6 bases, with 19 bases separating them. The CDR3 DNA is TGCAGCGGCGTTAGGGAGGGGGGACCCGAGCAGTACTTC. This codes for CSGVREGGPEQYF.

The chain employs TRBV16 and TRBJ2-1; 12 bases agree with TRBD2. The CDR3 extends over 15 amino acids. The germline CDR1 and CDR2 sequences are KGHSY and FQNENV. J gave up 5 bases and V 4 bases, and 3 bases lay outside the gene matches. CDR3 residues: CASSPGLAGNNEQFF. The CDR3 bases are TGTGCCAGCAGCCCTGGACTAGCGGGAAACAATGAGCAGTTCTTC.

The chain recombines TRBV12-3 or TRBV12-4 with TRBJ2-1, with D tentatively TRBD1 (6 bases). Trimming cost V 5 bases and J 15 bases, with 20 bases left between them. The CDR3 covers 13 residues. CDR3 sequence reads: CASSPELRTDAFF. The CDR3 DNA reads TGTGCCAGCAGTCCCGAATTGCGGACAGACGCGTTCTTC.

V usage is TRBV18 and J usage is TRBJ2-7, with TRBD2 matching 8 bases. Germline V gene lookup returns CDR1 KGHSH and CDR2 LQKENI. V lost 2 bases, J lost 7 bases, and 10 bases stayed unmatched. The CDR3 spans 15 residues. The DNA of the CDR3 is TGTGCCAGCTCACCATCAAGCGGGAGAGGGAGGGAGCAGTACTTC. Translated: CASSPSSGRGREQYF.

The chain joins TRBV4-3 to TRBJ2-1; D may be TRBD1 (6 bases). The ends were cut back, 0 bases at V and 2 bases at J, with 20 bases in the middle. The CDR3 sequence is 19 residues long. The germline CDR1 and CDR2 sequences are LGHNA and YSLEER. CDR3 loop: CASSQDRDKGTWPYNEQFF. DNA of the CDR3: TGCGCCAGCAGCCAAGATAGGGACAAAGGAACGTGGCCCTACAATGAGCAGTTCTTC.

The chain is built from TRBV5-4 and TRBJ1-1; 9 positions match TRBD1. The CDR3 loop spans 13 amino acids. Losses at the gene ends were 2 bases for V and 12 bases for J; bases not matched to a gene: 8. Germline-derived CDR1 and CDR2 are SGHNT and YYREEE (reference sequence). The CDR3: CASSLGGTGRPFF. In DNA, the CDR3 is TGTGCCAGCAGCTTAGGGGGGACAGGGAGGCCTTTCTTT.

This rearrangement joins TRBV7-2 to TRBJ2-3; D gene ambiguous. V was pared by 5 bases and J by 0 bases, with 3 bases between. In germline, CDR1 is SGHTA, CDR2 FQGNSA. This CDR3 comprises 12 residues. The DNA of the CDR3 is TGTGCCAGCAGCCTTAGCACAGATACGCAGTATTTT. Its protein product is CASSLSTDTQYF.

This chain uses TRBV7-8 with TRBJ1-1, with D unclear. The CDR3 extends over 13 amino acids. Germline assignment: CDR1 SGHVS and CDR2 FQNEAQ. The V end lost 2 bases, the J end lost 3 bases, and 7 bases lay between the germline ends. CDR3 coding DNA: TGTGCCAGCAGCTTATTGAGGCACACTGAAGCTTTCTTT. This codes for CASSLLRHTEAFF.

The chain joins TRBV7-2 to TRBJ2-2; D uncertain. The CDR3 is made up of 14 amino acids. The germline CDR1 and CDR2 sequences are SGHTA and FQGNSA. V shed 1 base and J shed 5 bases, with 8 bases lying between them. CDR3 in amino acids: CASSLESGTGELFF. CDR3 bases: TGTGCCAGCAGCTTAGAATCCGGGACCGGGGAGCTGTTTTTT.

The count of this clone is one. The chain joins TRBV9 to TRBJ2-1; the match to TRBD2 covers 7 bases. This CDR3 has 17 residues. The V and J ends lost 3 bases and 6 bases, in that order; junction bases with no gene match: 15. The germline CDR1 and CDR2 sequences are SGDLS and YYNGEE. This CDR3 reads CASSATLGAGDGNEQFF. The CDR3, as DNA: TGTGCCAGCAGCGCCACCCTCGGGGCGGGAGACGGCAATGAGCAGTTCTTC.